This TCR beta chain was identified during a study of T cells in Graves' hyperthyroidism and ophthalmopathy. Whole-study findings and limits: Expanded thyroid clonotypes (above 0.001) were mostly also found in blood.

Researchers amplified the TCR beta CDR3 regions from RNA transcripts. HTBI primers drove first-round RT-PCR of the TCR CDR3. Each CDR3 protein is one row after TCRdb ran MiXCR on the multiplex PCR reads. The table shows around 420,000 distinct CDR3 sequences, with less than 20% occurring only once. J was trimmed by 9 bases and V by 7 bases; bases with no gene match: 8. CDR3 length: 13 amino acids. The germline V gene has CDR1 MNHNS and CDR2 SASEGT. This clonotype appeared many times. The antigen remains unidentified. The sample comprised blood. This chain connects TRBV6-1 to TRBJ2-1; 8 nucleotides line up with TRBD2. This TCR came from a woman aged 18-29 years with Graves' hyperthyroidism. This chain's CDR3 is CASMGTRGSEQFF. For the CDR3, the DNA is TGTGCCAGCATGGGGACTAGAGGTAGTGAGCAGTTCTTC.